A few counts support the clone carrying this T cell receptor (beta chain). The data are from a study of shared clonotypes between healthy human individuals. From germline, CDR1 is SEHNR and CDR2 FQNEAQ (reference sequence). V lost 5 bases and J 3 bases, leaving 11 bases between the germline ends. This CDR3 has 15 amino acids. Measured with immunoSEQ multiplex PCR; TCRdb has only the in-frame clones, and not every one. The sample holds about 730,000 clones, over 55% seen once. Each donor was a Caucasian adult residing in Nashville, Tennessee. Material: memory CD4+ T cells sorted from blood. Subset in this sample: CD45RA-negative fraction. This TCR was recovered from a woman between 25 and 40 years old in good health. V gene TRBV7-9 combines with J gene TRBJ2-6; D tentatively reads TRBD1 or TRBD2 (5 bases each). The CDR3 region has the DNA TGTGCCAGCAGCCCACTGGGGGATGGGGCCAACGTCCTGACTTTC. Protein product: CASSPLGDGANVLTF. The whole variable domain, remainder taken from reference TRBV7-9 and TRBJ2-6, is DTGVSQNPRHKITKRGQNVTFRCDPISEHNRLYWYRQTLGQGPEFLTYFQNEAQLEKSRLLSDRFSAERPKGSFSTLEIQRTEQGDSAMYLCASSPLGDGANVLTFGAGSRLTVL.